This TCR beta chain was identified during a study of cytomegalovirus exposure and HLA in healthy donors. Primers: 60 Vbeta forward and 13 Jbeta reverse. Original handling: A later analysis counted 65 million to 80 million unique TCR beta chains, 10 million to 12 million shared. Using immunoSEQ multiplex PCR, the repertoire was profiled, and TCRdb retains in-frame clones only, with some absent. V and J calls and clone size are copied from that table; D and trimming were computed from the DNA. The sample lists under 200,000 clones; approximately 71% were seen once. Germline CDR1 reads SGHRS; CDR2 reads YFSETQ. With V trimmed by 3 bases and J by 7 bases, 16 bases remained unmatched. The CDR3 spans 17 residues.

The rearrangement links TRBV5-1 to TRBJ1-2, with 9 bases matching TRBD1. The specimen sequenced was PBMCs. This sequence was found in a man over 45 in good health and CMV-seronegative. As DNA, the CDR3 is TGCGCCAGCAGCTCTCGGGACAGGGAGGGGATAATTCGTGGCTACACCTTC. It translates to CASSSRDREGIIRGYTF.